These T cell receptor beta chains were read from a single sample in a study of blood T cell repertoires in COVID-19. TCRdb's copy holds only in-frame clones and misses some; the assay was immunoSEQ multiplex PCR. The sample comprises around 72,000 clones, about four fifths of which are singletons, and more than 20% rests with the top ten. The sample was peripheral blood. These receptors were collected from a woman between 70 and 85 years old with acute or convalescent COVID-19. Both conserved end residues are part of each CDR3. Fields, in order: J gene, clone size, V gene, D gene, CDR3 DNA, CDR3 protein. The D gene is left open where the match is weak. Clone size is stated in some rows and not others, as once, few, many or a class when expanded.

J gene: TRBJ2-7; clone size: .; V gene: TRBV19; D gene: TRBD1; CDR3 DNA: TGTGCCAGTACCCAACGGACAGGGATCGTATACGAGCAGTACTTC; CDR3 protein: CASTQRTGIVYEQYF
J gene: TRBJ1-2; clone size: .; V gene: TRBV3-1/TRBV3-2; D gene: TRBD1; CDR3 DNA: TGTGCCAGCAGCACTAGGACAGGGAACATCCCCTATGGCTACACCTTC; CDR3 protein: CASSTRTGNIPYGYTF
J gene: TRBJ1-2; clone size: .; V gene: TRBV7-9; D gene: .; CDR3 DNA: TGTGCCAGCAGCTTAGGAGGAGGTGGCTACACCTTC; CDR3 protein: CASSLGGGGYTF
J gene: TRBJ2-2; clone size: .; V gene: TRBV19; D gene: TRBD1; CDR3 DNA: TGTGCCAGCAAAACCCGGACAGGAACCACCGGGGAGCTGTTTTTT; CDR3 protein: CASKTRTGTTGELFF
J gene: TRBJ2-3; clone size: once; V gene: TRBV29-1; D gene: TRBD1; CDR3 DNA: TGCAGCGTTTCCAGGGGGTTAGATACGCAGTATTTT; CDR3 protein: CSVSRGLDTQYF
J gene: TRBJ2-7; clone size: .; V gene: TRBV5-1; D gene: TRBD2; CDR3 DNA: TGCGCCAGCAGCGTCGAGACTAGCGGGAAAAAGAAGCCGATTAGGGAGCAGTACTTC; CDR3 protein: CASSVETSGKKKPIREQYF
J gene: TRBJ2-3; clone size: .; V gene: TRBV6-1; D gene: TRBD1; CDR3 DNA: TGTGCCAGCAGTGAGCGGGACAGGGGGCAAACAGATACGCAGTATTTT; CDR3 protein: CASSERDRGQTDTQYF
J gene: TRBJ2-3; clone size: once; V gene: TRBV4-1; D gene: TRBD2; CDR3 DNA: TGCGCCAGCAGCCAAGAAGTCCGGTCTAGCGGAAGCACAGATACGCAGTATTTT; CDR3 protein: CASSQEVRSSGSTDTQYF
J gene: TRBJ2-7; clone size: .; V gene: TRBV5-6; D gene: .; CDR3 DNA: TGTGCCAGCAGCTTGCTGGCTAGCGCCAGATCCTACGAGCAGTACTTC; CDR3 protein: CASSLLASARSYEQYF
J gene: TRBJ2-2; clone size: .; V gene: TRBV7-9; D gene: TRBD2; CDR3 DNA: TGTGCCAGCACCAACCTCCTGAGGCTAGCGGGTTTCGCGAACACCGGGGAGCTGTTTTTT; CDR3 protein: CASTNLLRLAGFANTGELFF
J gene: TRBJ1-2; clone size: .; V gene: TRBV28; D gene: TRBD1; CDR3 DNA: TGTGCCAGCAGTTTATGGCAGGGGGCGAGAGCTAACTATGGCTACACCTTC; CDR3 protein: CASSLWQGARANYGYTF
J gene: TRBJ2-7; clone size: .; V gene: TRBV25-1; D gene: TRBD2; CDR3 DNA: TGTGCCAGCACTAGATCGGGACTAGCGGGAGTAAGCTACGAGCAGTACTTC; CDR3 protein: CASTRSGLAGVSYEQYF
J gene: TRBJ2-1; clone size: .; V gene: TRBV28; D gene: TRBD2; CDR3 DNA: TGTGCCAGCCGACTAGCGGGAGGATCGGGTGAGCAGTTCTTC; CDR3 protein: CASRLAGGSGEQFF
J gene: TRBJ2-3; clone size: .; V gene: TRBV12-5; D gene: .; CDR3 DNA: TGTGCTAGTGGCCGTACAGGGAACCCTAGCACAGATACGCAGTATTTT; CDR3 protein: CASGRTGNPSTDTQYF
J gene: TRBJ1-6; clone size: .; V gene: TRBV7-9; D gene: TRBD1; CDR3 DNA: TGTGCCAGCAGCTTATGGGGGACAGCATATAATTCACCCCTCCACTTT; CDR3 protein: CASSLWGTAYNSPLHF
J gene: TRBJ1-5; clone size: .; V gene: TRBV12-3/TRBV12-4; D gene: .; CDR3 DNA: TGTGCCAGCAGTTTAACGAGTCAGCCCCAGCATTTT; CDR3 protein: CASSLTSQPQHF
J gene: TRBJ1-2; clone size: .; V gene: TRBV11-2; D gene: .; CDR3 DNA: TGTGCCAGCAGCGGGTACAGAGATGGCTACACCTTC; CDR3 protein: CASSGYRDGYTF
J gene: TRBJ2-3; clone size: .; V gene: TRBV20-1; D gene: .; CDR3 DNA: TGCAGTGCTAGTGGTGGCTCCAAGAATCACCCTAGCACAGATACGCAGTATTTT; CDR3 protein: CSASGGSKNHPSTDTQYF
J gene: TRBJ2-5; clone size: .; V gene: TRBV9; D gene: TRBD1; CDR3 DNA: TGTGCCAGCAACCCGGGACAGGGGAGAGAGACCCAGTACTTC; CDR3 protein: CASNPGQGRETQYF
J gene: TRBJ2-7; clone size: .; V gene: TRBV7-9; D gene: .; CDR3 DNA: TGTGCCAGCAGCTTAGATCGTGCCTACGAGCAGTACTTC; CDR3 protein: CASSLDRAYEQYF
J gene: TRBJ2-7; clone size: .; V gene: TRBV19; D gene: TRBD1; CDR3 DNA: TGTGCCAGTAGTATAGGGGACAGCTCCTACGAGCAGTACTTC; CDR3 protein: CASSIGDSSYEQYF
J gene: TRBJ2-1; clone size: .; V gene: TRBV28; D gene: .; CDR3 DNA: TGTGCCAGCAGTTCGGGACTTTACAATGAGCAGTTCTTC; CDR3 protein: CASSSGLYNEQFF
J gene: TRBJ1-2; clone size: .; V gene: TRBV5-4; D gene: TRBD1; CDR3 DNA: TGTGCCAGCAGCTGGGACAGGGGGCGCAGCTATGGCTACACCTTC; CDR3 protein: CASSWDRGRSYGYTF
J gene: TRBJ2-5; clone size: .; V gene: TRBV4-1; D gene: TRBD2; CDR3 DNA: TGCGCCAGCAGCCAAGCCAGACTAGCGGGGCAAGAGACCCAGTACTTC; CDR3 protein: CASSQARLAGQETQYF
J gene: TRBJ1-4; clone size: .; V gene: TRBV2; D gene: TRBD1; CDR3 DNA: TGTGCCAGCAGTGAAGGGTTTGGACAGGGGGGAAAACTGTTTTTT; CDR3 protein: CASSEGFGQGGKLFF
J gene: TRBJ1-2; clone size: .; V gene: TRBV6-6; D gene: TRBD1; CDR3 DNA: TGTGCCAGCAGTTTCGGACAGGGGGTAGACTATGGCTACACCTTC; CDR3 protein: CASSFGQGVDYGYTF
J gene: TRBJ2-5; clone size: .; V gene: TRBV28; D gene: .; CDR3 DNA: TGTGCCAGCAGTCCCCCCCAGATGCGGGAGACCCAGTACTTC; CDR3 protein: CASSPPQMRETQYF
J gene: TRBJ1-4; clone size: .; V gene: TRBV27; D gene: TRBD1; CDR3 DNA: TGTGCCAGCAGTATACGACAGGGGGCGGAAAAACTGTTTTTT; CDR3 protein: CASSIRQGAEKLFF
J gene: TRBJ2-1; clone size: .; V gene: TRBV3-1/TRBV3-2; D gene: TRBD2; CDR3 DNA: TGTGCCAGCAGCCAAGTTTACGGGAGGGCCGATGAGCAGTTCTTC; CDR3 protein: CASSQVYGRADEQFF
J gene: TRBJ2-3; clone size: .; V gene: TRBV2; D gene: TRBD2; CDR3 DNA: TGTGCCAGCAGGGGGGGACTAGTCGCAGATACGCAGTATTTT; CDR3 protein: CASRGGLVADTQYF
J gene: TRBJ2-1; clone size: .; V gene: TRBV4-2; D gene: TRBD2; CDR3 DNA: TGTGCCAGCAGCCAAGAGTGGCAGCGGGAGGGCCGTGCCTACAATGAGCAGTTCTTC; CDR3 protein: CASSQEWQREGRAYNEQFF
J gene: TRBJ1-6; clone size: .; V gene: TRBV11-3; D gene: .; CDR3 DNA: TGTGCCAGCAGCCCCCGGGGAGACCGGTATAATTCACCCCTCCACTTT; CDR3 protein: CASSPRGDRYNSPLHF
J gene: TRBJ2-1; clone size: .; V gene: TRBV2; D gene: .; CDR3 DNA: TGTGCCAGCACAACGATGGGGGGGCTGGGTTATGAGCAGTTCTTC; CDR3 protein: CASTTMGGLGYEQFF
J gene: TRBJ2-1; clone size: .; V gene: TRBV6-5; D gene: TRBD1; CDR3 DNA: TGTGCCAGCAGTCTTAGGACAGGGGGCGGCAATGAGCAGTTCTTC; CDR3 protein: CASSLRTGGGNEQFF
J gene: TRBJ2-7; clone size: .; V gene: TRBV5-1; D gene: TRBD1; CDR3 DNA: TGCGCCAGCAGCCCCGGACAGGACCTCTACGAGCAGTACTTC; CDR3 protein: CASSPGQDLYEQYF
J gene: TRBJ2-3; clone size: medium-sized; V gene: TRBV14; D gene: TRBD2; CDR3 DNA: TGTGCCAGCAGCCTCCTAGGAACGGGAGGACCAGATACGCAGTATTTT; CDR3 protein: CASSLLGTGGPDTQYF
J gene: TRBJ2-7; clone size: .; V gene: TRBV18; D gene: .; CDR3 DNA: TGTGCCAGCTCACCACCTAAAGGGTCGACAGGGACTGGCGAGCAGTACTTC; CDR3 protein: CASSPPKGSTGTGEQYF
J gene: TRBJ1-2; clone size: .; V gene: TRBV7-9; D gene: .; CDR3 DNA: TGTGCCAGCAGCTTAGGGGGGCTTGGCTACACCTTC; CDR3 protein: CASSLGGLGYTF
J gene: TRBJ2-1; clone size: .; V gene: TRBV11-3; D gene: TRBD2; CDR3 DNA: TGTGCCAGCAGCCCGACGGCGGGAGGAGGAAATGAGCAGTTCTTC; CDR3 protein: CASSPTAGGGNEQFF
J gene: TRBJ2-7; clone size: .; V gene: TRBV7-9; D gene: TRBD1; CDR3 DNA: TGTGCCAGCAGCCCCGGACAGGGGAGATCTTACGAGCAGTACTTC; CDR3 protein: CASSPGQGRSYEQYF